This note documents a single T cell receptor (beta chain) sequence. Its antigen is not identified. The RNA, about 0.45 to 1 ug, was put through reverse transcription using random hexamers. immunoSEQ multiplex PCR amplified TCR beta CDR3 across 54 Vbeta, 13 Jbeta. TCRdb ran MiXCR on the immunoSEQ multiplex PCR reads and lists one entry per CDR3 protein. This table has about 90,000 distinct CDR3 sequences, 80% to 95% appearing once. Healthy donors served as age- and sex-matched controls. Negative isolation was used for CD8+ and CD4+ T cells and FACS enrichment for TEMRA cells. This specimen belongs to a study of CD8 T cells in Susac syndrome. Trimming took 2 bases from V and 6 from J, leaving 10 bases between them. The CDR3 is 13 residues long. From germline, CDR1 is LGHDT and CDR2 YNNKEL (reference sequence). Whole-study results and caveats: Regarding the TCR sequencing and HLA analysis, the study admitted that a relatively small number of individuals were involved.

The rearrangement joins TRBV3-1 to TRBJ1-1, with D perhaps TRBD1 (5 bases). The sequenced sample was CD8+ T cells from PBMCs. This TCR derives from a human donor in good health. CDR3 sequence (DNA): TGTGCCAGCAGCCAACCAGGGTACCCTGAAGCTTTCTTT. This sequence encodes CASSQPGYPEAFF.